These T cell receptor beta chains were read from a single sample in a study of T-cell reconstitution after alpha-beta-depleted transplantation in children. MiXCR, applied by TCRdb to the PCR reads, yields one record per CDR3 protein. Of 200,000 to 250,000 distinct CDR3 sequences listed, about 9.2% are singletons. The sample in question was PBMCs from the stem cell graft donor, obtained from the stem cell graft. All receptors come from a human donor who donated a stem cell graft to a child with acute lymphoblastic leukemia. The CDR3 runs from the conserved cysteine through the conserved F or W. The order of the fields is J gene, V gene, D gene, CDR3 length, clone size, CDR3 protein, CDR3 DNA. A D gene is named only where the DNA matches it firmly. Size tells how often a clone was seen (once, few, many) or the class of an expanded clone, and some rows leave it out.

J: TRBJ1-2; V: TRBV5-1; D: TRBD1; length: 14; size: NA; CDR3: CASSLTAGTGVYTF; DNA: TGCGCCAGCAGCTTAACGGCGGGGACAGGGGTGTACACCTTC
J: TRBJ1-5; V: TRBV7-8; D: NA; length: 16; size: many; CDR3: CASSLGGTGVGQPQHF; DNA: TGTGCCAGCAGCTTAGGGGGGACTGGAGTAGGACAGCCCCAGCATTTT
J: TRBJ1-1; V: TRBV4-2; D: NA; length: 16; size: many; CDR3: CASSPRPGAGGTEAFF; DNA: TGTGCCAGCAGCCCACGACCGGGGGCGGGCGGCACTGAAGCTTTCTTT
J: TRBJ2-2; V: TRBV9; D: TRBD2; length: 14; size: NA; CDR3: CASSVGLADRELFF; DNA: TGTGCCAGCAGCGTAGGACTAGCCGACCGGGAGCTGTTTTTT
J: TRBJ1-6; V: TRBV9; D: NA; length: 15; size: many; CDR3: CASSPVVLSNSPLHF; DNA: TGTGCCAGCAGCCCCGTAGTCCTATCGAATTCACCCCTCCACTTT
J: TRBJ1-1; V: TRBV19; D: NA; length: 16; size: few; CDR3: CASSIGFQGSWTEAFF; DNA: TGTGCCAGTAGTATCGGGTTCCAGGGTTCGTGGACTGAAGCTTTCTTT
J: TRBJ2-4; V: TRBV15; D: TRBD1; length: 16; size: NA; CDR3: CATSARQGVTKNIQYF; DNA: TGTGCCACCAGCGCCCGACAGGGAGTCACCAAAAACATTCAGTACTTC
J: TRBJ2-1; V: TRBV29-1; D: TRBD2; length: 14; size: NA; CDR3: CSVGLDPGGNEQFF; DNA: TGCAGCGTTGGTCTAGATCCGGGGGGCAATGAGCAGTTCTTC
J: TRBJ2-7; V: TRBV18; D: TRBD1; length: 13; size: few; CDR3: CASSRDRGGEQYF; DNA: TGTGCCAGCTCACGCGACAGGGGTGGCGAGCAGTACTTC
J: TRBJ2-5; V: TRBV19; D: NA; length: 15; size: NA; CDR3: CASSIGLGYQETQYF; DNA: TGTGCCAGTAGTATCGGTCTGGGGTATCAAGAGACCCAGTACTTC
J: TRBJ2-1; V: TRBV29-1; D: NA; length: 11; size: few; CDR3: CSATANNEQFF; DNA: TGCAGCGCTACCGCAAACAATGAGCAGTTCTTC
J: TRBJ2-1; V: TRBV12-3/TRBV12-4; D: NA; length: 14; size: many; CDR3: CASSFPLVGDEQFF; DNA: TGTGCCAGCAGTTTCCCCCTAGTTGGGGATGAGCAGTTCTTC
J: TRBJ2-2; V: TRBV5-1; D: NA; length: 15; size: many; CDR3: CASNLASGVTGELFF; DNA: TGCGCCAGCAACCTCGCCTCGGGCGTCACCGGGGAGCTGTTTTTT
J: TRBJ2-1; V: TRBV10-1; D: TRBD2; length: 17; size: NA; CDR3: CASSGSLSSGENNEQFF; DNA: TGCGCCAGCAGTGGATCCCTAAGTAGCGGGGAAAATAATGAGCAGTTCTTC
J: TRBJ1-2; V: TRBV20-1; D: NA; length: 11; size: NA; CDR3: CSAIQNYGYTF; DNA: TGCAGTGCTATACAGAACTATGGCTACACCTTC
J: TRBJ2-7; V: TRBV15; D: NA; length: 18; size: many; CDR3: CATSREGFLGPTKYEQYF; DNA: TGTGCCACCAGCAGAGAGGGGTTTCTCGGACCAACTAAGTACGAGCAGTACTTC
J: TRBJ2-1; V: TRBV6-1; D: NA; length: 13; size: few; CDR3: CASTRPSAREQFF; DNA: TGTGCCAGCACCAGACCTAGCGCTCGGGAGCAGTTCTTC
J: TRBJ2-5; V: TRBV7-9; D: TRBD1; length: 14; size: few; CDR3: CASSWGQDQETQYF; DNA: TGTGCCAGCAGCTGGGGACAGGACCAAGAGACCCAGTACTTC
J: TRBJ1-4; V: TRBV5-1; D: NA; length: 14; size: many; CDR3: CASSPQATNEKLFF; DNA: TGCGCCAGCAGCCCACAAGCAACTAATGAAAAACTGTTTTTT
J: TRBJ2-7; V: TRBV12-3/TRBV12-4; D: TRBD1; length: 13; size: many; CDR3: CASGGQGYYEQYF; DNA: TGTGCCAGCGGGGGACAGGGCTACTACGAGCAGTACTTC
J: TRBJ2-7; V: TRBV5-1; D: TRBD1; length: 14; size: NA; CDR3: CASSPDRNTYEQYF; DNA: TGCGCCAGCAGTCCGGACAGGAACACCTACGAGCAGTACTTC
J: TRBJ1-1; V: TRBV9; D: NA; length: 16; size: NA; CDR3: CASSVGTSFTFTEAFF; DNA: TGTGCCAGCAGCGTAGGGACCTCCTTTACCTTCACTGAAGCTTTCTTT
J: TRBJ1-5; V: TRBV20-1; D: NA; length: 14; size: many; CDR3: CSARRRQAGQPQHF; DNA: TGCAGTGCTAGACGCCGGCAGGCGGGTCAGCCCCAGCATTTT
J: TRBJ2-1; V: TRBV9; D: TRBD2; length: 15; size: NA; CDR3: CASSLSGGLSNEQFF; DNA: TGTGCCAGCAGTCTCAGCGGGGGGCTTTCCAATGAGCAGTTCTTC
J: TRBJ2-1; V: TRBV7-9; D: TRBD2; length: 16; size: NA; CDR3: CASRREGWLKFNEQFF; DNA: TGTGCCAGCAGGCGGGAGGGGTGGCTCAAATTCAATGAGCAGTTCTTC
J: TRBJ2-5; V: TRBV6-5; D: NA; length: 15; size: NA; CDR3: CASSYVGGGQETQYF; DNA: TGTGCCAGCAGTTATGTAGGAGGGGGCCAAGAGACCCAGTACTTC
J: TRBJ1-1; V: TRBV20-1; D: NA; length: 14; size: NA; CDR3: CSARVGGAKGEAFF; DNA: TGCAGTGCTAGAGTCGGAGGGGCGAAAGGTGAAGCTTTCTTT
J: TRBJ2-7; V: TRBV9; D: TRBD2; length: 17; size: many; CDR3: CASSVAPLTSGTYEQYF; DNA: TGTGCCAGCAGCGTAGCTCCTCTGACTAGCGGGACATACGAGCAGTACTTC
J: TRBJ1-1; V: TRBV12-3/TRBV12-4; D: NA; length: 18; size: few; CDR3: CASSFRIFWSGNNTEAFF; DNA: TGTGCCAGCAGTTTTCGTATTTTTTGGTCAGGGAACAACACTGAAGCTTTCTTT
J: TRBJ2-2; V: TRBV14; D: NA; length: 16; size: NA; CDR3: CASSPHRVANTGELFF; DNA: TGTGCCAGCAGCCCACACAGGGTGGCGAACACCGGGGAGCTGTTTTTT
J: TRBJ1-1; V: TRBV5-4; D: NA; length: 13; size: many; CDR3: CAAKGGIGTEAFF; DNA: TGTGCCGCCAAGGGGGGAATCGGCACTGAAGCTTTCTTT
J: TRBJ1-1; V: TRBV5-1; D: NA; length: 11; size: many; CDR3: CASTGDTEAFF; DNA: TGCGCCAGCACCGGGGACACTGAAGCTTTCTTT
J: TRBJ1-2; V: TRBV20-1; D: TRBD1; length: 13; size: few; CDR3: CSPGGGTGVGYTF; DNA: TGCAGCCCTGGAGGGGGGACAGGGGTCGGCTACACCTTC
J: TRBJ2-1; V: TRBV2; D: NA; length: 14; size: NA; CDR3: CASTRGAVHNEQFF; DNA: TGTGCCAGCACACGGGGGGCGGTACACAATGAGCAGTTCTTC
J: TRBJ1-5; V: TRBV3-1; D: NA; length: 14; size: many; CDR3: CASSQWDSNQPQHF; DNA: TGTGCCAGCAGCCAGTGGGATAGCAATCAGCCCCAGCATTTT
J: TRBJ1-2; V: TRBV20-1; D: NA; length: 14; size: NA; CDR3: CSARDLGGAEGYTF; DNA: TGCAGTGCTAGAGATTTGGGGGGCGCAGAGGGCTACACCTTC
J: TRBJ2-1; V: TRBV2; D: NA; length: 14; size: many; CDR3: CASNPGPDYNEQFF; DNA: TGTGCCAGCAATCCCGGGCCCGATTACAATGAGCAGTTCTTC
J: TRBJ1-1; V: TRBV29-1; D: NA; length: 12; size: NA; CDR3: CSVGVGVGPAFF; DNA: TGCAGCGTTGGTGTGGGGGTGGGTCCGGCTTTCTTT
J: TRBJ2-4; V: TRBV3-1; D: NA; length: 12; size: many; CDR3: CASSQSMNIQYF; DNA: TGTGCCAGCAGCCAATCCATGAACATTCAGTACTTC
J: TRBJ2-5; V: TRBV6-1; D: NA; length: 14; size: NA; CDR3: CASRATRGQETQYF; DNA: TGTGCCAGCAGAGCCACGCGGGGCCAAGAGACCCAGTACTTC
J: TRBJ1-3; V: TRBV19; D: NA; length: 12; size: many; CDR3: CASTFGGNTIYF; DNA: TGTGCCAGCACATTCGGGGGAAACACCATATATTTT
J: TRBJ2-3; V: TRBV7-6; D: NA; length: 16; size: many; CDR3: CASSLFSSSGTDTQYF; DNA: TGTGCCAGCAGCTTATTCAGCTCTTCCGGGACAGATACGCAGTATTTT
J: TRBJ2-1; V: TRBV21-1; D: NA; length: 17; size: NA; CDR3: CASTKSPGTSGNNEQFF; DNA: TGTGCCAGCACCAAATCACCCGGGACTAGCGGGAACAATGAGCAGTTCTTC
J: TRBJ2-1; V: TRBV5-6; D: TRBD2; length: 16; size: NA; CDR3: CASSSGGVSSYNEQFF; DNA: TGTGCCAGCAGCTCGGGAGGGGTAAGCTCCTACAATGAGCAGTTCTTC
J: TRBJ1-5; V: TRBV21-1; D: NA; length: 14; size: NA; CDR3: CASSKGDRNQPQHF; DNA: TGTGCCAGCAGCAAAGGGGATCGCAATCAGCCCCAGCATTTT
J: TRBJ1-5; V: TRBV5-1; D: NA; length: 15; size: many; CDR3: CASSLQGEGGQPQHF; DNA: TGCGCCAGCAGCTTGCAGGGAGAAGGAGGTCAGCCCCAGCATTTT
J: TRBJ1-2; V: TRBV7-9; D: NA; length: 12; size: many; CDR3: CASSSGGYGYTF; DNA: TGTGCCTCATCCTCGGGGGGATATGGCTACACCTTC
J: TRBJ1-2; V: TRBV19; D: NA; length: 14; size: few; CDR3: CASSPGGQTFGYTF; DNA: TGTGCCAGTAGTCCGGGAGGTCAAACATTCGGCTACACCTTC
J: TRBJ2-2; V: TRBV3-1; D: TRBD2; length: 19; size: NA; CDR3: CASSQDALAGGKNTGELFF; DNA: TGTGCCAGCAGCCAAGATGCACTAGCGGGGGGTAAGAACACCGGGGAGCTGTTTTTT
J: TRBJ1-4; V: TRBV6-1; D: NA; length: 15; size: NA; CDR3: CASSELDSINEKLFF; DNA: TGTGCCAGCAGTGAACTGGACAGTATTAATGAAAAACTGTTTTTT
J: TRBJ2-7; V: TRBV6-6; D: NA; length: 13; size: NA; CDR3: CASSYLSGYEQYF; DNA: TGTGCCAGCAGTTACCTCAGTGGGTACGAGCAGTACTTC
J: TRBJ2-1; V: TRBV5-1; D: NA; length: 16; size: NA; CDR3: CASSQEAERSYNEQFF; DNA: TGCGCCAGCAGTCAAGAAGCGGAGCGCTCCTACAATGAGCAGTTCTTC
J: TRBJ2-7; V: TRBV12-3/TRBV12-4; D: NA; length: 13; size: many; CDR3: CASSLNRAYEQYF; DNA: TGTGCCAGCAGTTTAAACAGGGCCTACGAGCAGTACTTC